This T cell receptor (beta chain) was profiled in a study of blood T cell repertoires in COVID-19. Turning to the study itself: Acute-phase and convalescent COVID-19 samples originated in the United States, Italy and Spain. Sources were T cells, B-cell-depleted T cells, or PBMCs; the material itself was cDNA or gDNA.

Participants reported their clinical history, and cohort assignment relied on those reports. The CDR3 is 14 residues long. Germline trimming cut 4 bases from V and 6 bases from J; bases unmatched to any gene: 6. Germline CDR1 and CDR2: SGHRS and YFSETQ. This clone showed up just once. Assay used: immunoSEQ multiplex PCR; TCRdb lists only in-frame clones, some missing. The repertoire holds about 170,000 clones, with about four fifths as singletons. This clonotype was obtained from a woman aged 45-59 years in a cohort exposed to, infected with or recovered from COVID-19 (not recorded which). The chain recombines TRBV5-1 with TRBJ2-7; 11 bases fit TRBD1. The sample was PBMCs or T cells enriched from blood (not recorded which). CDR3 coding DNA: TGCGCCAGCAGCGTAGGGACAGGGGGTCTCGAGCAGTACTTC. This translates into CASSVGTGGLEQYF.